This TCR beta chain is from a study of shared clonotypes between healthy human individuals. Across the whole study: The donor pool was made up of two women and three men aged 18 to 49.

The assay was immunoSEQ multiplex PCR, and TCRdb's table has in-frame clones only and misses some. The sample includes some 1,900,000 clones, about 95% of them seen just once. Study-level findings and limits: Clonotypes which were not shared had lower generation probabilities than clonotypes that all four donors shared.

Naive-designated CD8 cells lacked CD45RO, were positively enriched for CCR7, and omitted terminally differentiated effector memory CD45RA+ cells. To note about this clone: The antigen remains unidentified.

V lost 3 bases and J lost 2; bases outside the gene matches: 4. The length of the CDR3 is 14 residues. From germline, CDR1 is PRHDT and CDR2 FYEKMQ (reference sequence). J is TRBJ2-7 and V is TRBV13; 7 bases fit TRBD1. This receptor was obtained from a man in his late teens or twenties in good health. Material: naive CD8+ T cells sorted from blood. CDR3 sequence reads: CASSFRDSPYEQYF. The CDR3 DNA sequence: TGTGCCAGCAGCTTCCGGGACAGCCCCTACGAGCAGTACTTC. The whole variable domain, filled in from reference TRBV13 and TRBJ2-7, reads AAGVIQSPRHLIKEKRETATLKCYPIPRHDTVYWYQQGPGQDPQFLISFYEKMQSDKGSIPDRFSAQQFSDYHSELNMSSLELGDSALYFCASSFRDSPYEQYFGPGTRLTVT.